This entry lists 17 T cell receptor beta chains sequenced from one sample in a study of blood T cell repertoires in COVID-19. The data were produced by immunoSEQ multiplex PCR, yet TCRdb's version contains in-frame clones alone and is incomplete. The sample has under 200,000 clones, roughly 91% seen once. Material: peripheral blood. These receptors were obtained from a man aged 50 or older who had recovered from COVID-19.

This chain joins TRBV19 and TRBJ2-1; D is undetermined. Germline CDR1 and CDR2: LNHDA and SQIVND (reference sequence). The CDR3 has 14 residues. The germline V and J ends were trimmed by 9 bases and 5 bases, with 17 bases remaining between them. The CDR3 DNA reads TGTGCCAGCCGTGGCAGCGCTGCCAACAATGAGCAGTTCTTC. This sequence encodes CASRGSAANNEQFF. Drawing the rest from reference TRBV19 and TRBJ2-1, the complete variable domain is DGGITQSPKYLFRKEGQNVTLSCEQNLNHDAMYWYRQDPGQGLRLIYYSQIVNDFQKGDIAEGYSVSREKKESFPLTVTSAQKNPTAFYLCASRGSAANNEQFFGPGTRLTVL.

This sequence joins TRBV4-3 and TRBJ2-5, with D possibly matching TRBD1 (6 bases). V shed 4 bases and J shed 5 bases, with 11 bases lying between them. From germline, CDR1 is LGHNA and CDR2 YSLEER. The CDR3 covers 13 residues. CDR3 coding DNA: TGCGCCAGCAGCCGAACCCAGGGGGAGACCCAGTACTTC. Its protein product is CASSRTQGETQYF.

The chain combines TRBV9 with TRBJ1-4, with 7 bases lining up with TRBD1. The CDR3 length is 14 residues. Germline loops: CDR1 SGDLS, CDR2 YYNGEE. J gave up 8 bases and V 3 bases, and 7 bases lay outside the gene matches. The CDR3 sequence: CASSATGEEEKLFF. The CDR3 DNA reads as TGTGCCAGCAGCGCCACAGGGGAGGAGGAAAAACTGTTTTTT.

The V call is TRBV11-3, the J call TRBJ1-1, with a tentative D call TRBD1 (6 bases). The V end was cut by 2 bases, the J end by 3 bases, with 13 bases between. The CDR3 loop spans 15 amino acids. CDR1 SGHNT and CDR2 YENEEA come from the germline V gene. The CDR3 region is CASSLTSQGHTEAFF. The CDR3 nucleotides read TGTGCCAGCAGCTTAACTAGTCAGGGGCACACTGAAGCTTTCTTT. The full variable domain, rest sourced from reference TRBV11-3 and TRBJ1-1, is EAGVVQSPRYKIIEKKQPVAFWCNPISGHNTLYWYLQNLGQGPELLIRYENEEAVDDSQLPKDRFSAERLKGVDSTLKIQPAELGDSAVYLCASSLTSQGHTEAFFGQGTRLTVV.

The sample holds one count of this clone. The chain combines TRBV28 with TRBJ2-3; tentative D call: TRBD2 (5 bases). This CDR3 contains 15 residues. The germline V gene encodes CDR1 MDHEN and CDR2 SYDVKM. Trimming pared 4 bases from V and 2 bases from J, leaving 13 bases between. CDR3 bases: TGTGCCAGCAGTTCCAGCGGATTACACACAGATACGCAGTATTTT. Translating gives CASSSSGLHTDTQYF.

The V and J genes are TRBV7-2 and TRBJ2-7, with 9 bases lining up with TRBD1. J gave up 7 bases and V 8 bases, and 9 bases lay outside the gene matches. Germline loops: CDR1 SGHTA, CDR2 FQGNSA. This CDR3 is built from 13 residues. CDR3 bases: TGTGCCAGCGGCCGGGGACAGGGTCAAGAGCAGTACTTC. This encodes CASGRGQGQEQYF.

The V and J genes are TRBV19 and TRBJ1-6; 7 bases are shared with TRBD1. CDR3 length equals 16 residues. Looked up from germline, CDR1 is LNHDA and CDR2 is SQIVND (reference sequence). Trimming removed 5 bases from V and 7 bases from J; junction bases left unmatched: 11. In DNA form, the CDR3 reads TGTGCCAGTAGTGCACCGACGACAGGGAGGAATTCACCCCTCCACTTT. This gives the protein CASSAPTTGRNSPLHF.

The chain links TRBV7-9 to TRBJ2-7, with 9 bases that match TRBD2. The CDR3 is made up of 14 amino acids. V lost 1 base, J lost 6 bases, and 4 bases stayed unmatched. Germline CDR1 is SEHNR and CDR2 is FQNEAQ (reference sequence). The DNA for the CDR3 is TGTGCCAGCAGCTTAGAACTAGCGGGCACCGAGCAGTACTTC. This sequence encodes CASSLELAGTEQYF.

A note on this clone: Other nucleotide sequences in the sample specify the same CDR3. The rearrangement links TRBV3-1 (or the pseudogene TRBV3-2) to TRBJ2-7, with 11 nucleotides matching TRBD2. V trimming: 1 base; J trimming: 0 bases; junction bases outside the gene matches: 2. Germline V lookup: CDR1 LGHDT, CDR2 YNNKEL (reference sequence). The CDR3 is 16 amino acids. This chain's CDR3 is CASSQGLAGGSYEQYF. CDR3 sequence (DNA): TGTGCCAGCAGCCAAGGGCTAGCGGGGGGCTCCTACGAGCAGTACTTC.

The chain employs TRBV28 and TRBJ2-7, with TRBD1 identical over 9 bases. CDR3 length: 16 amino acids. The V gene end was trimmed by 5 bases and the J gene end by 0 bases; junction bases not matched to a gene: 8. Germline V gene data show CDR1 as MDHEN and CDR2 as SYDVKM. The CDR3 nucleotides read TGTGCCAGCAGTAACCATGGGACAGGGCTCTCCTACGAGCAGTACTTC. This encodes CASSNHGTGLSYEQYF.

V and J are TRBV15 and TRBJ1-5; 8 nucleotides line up with TRBD1. CDR3 length equals 17 residues. Germline-derived CDR1 and CDR2 are LNHNV and YYDKDF (reference sequence). V gave up 5 bases and J gave up 7 bases; unmatched junction bases: 16. The CDR3 is CATSGGGFRGLGQPQHF. The CDR3 DNA reads as TGTGCCACCAGCGGAGGGGGTTTCAGGGGGCTAGGGCAGCCCCAGCATTTT.

The genes are TRBV21-1 and TRBJ1-5; the D call TRBD1 from the table was never checked on the DNA. TRBV21-1 is a pseudogene locus. The CDR3 covers 17 residues. CDR3 coding DNA: TGTGCCAGCAGCAAGAGTAGGGTGAACAGGGGCAATCAGCCCCAGCATTTT. It yields the protein CASSKSRVNRGNQPQHF.

The gene calls are TRBV28 and TRBJ1-5, with TRBD1 matching over 7 bases. Unmatched junction bases numbered 6, after V lost 7 bases and J lost 3 bases. The CDR3 runs to 14 residues. Germline CDR1 reads MDHEN; CDR2 reads SYDVKM. CDR3 DNA sequence: TGTGCCAGCACCCGTGACAGGGCCAATCAGCCCCAGCATTTT. This sequence encodes CASTRDRANQPQHF.

This sequence joins TRBV11-2 and TRBJ2-5; 8 nucleotides align to TRBD2. Germline V CDR1 and CDR2: SGHAT, FQNNGV. With V trimmed by 4 bases and J by 7 bases, 11 bases remained unmatched. This CDR3 is built from 15 residues. The CDR3: CASSSERGSFATQYF. The CDR3 DNA sequence: TGTGCCAGCAGCTCCGAGCGGGGGAGTTTTGCGACCCAGTACTTC.

This chain links TRBV28 with TRBJ1-2, with D possibly TRBD1 on 6 matching bases. In germline, CDR1 is MDHEN, CDR2 SYDVKM. Deletions cut 7 bases from V and 8 bases from J, with 11 bases between. The CDR3 runs to 11 residues. The CDR3 reads CASIAGEGYTF. CDR3 DNA sequence: TGTGCCAGCATCGCAGGGGAAGGCTACACCTTC.

The chain couples TRBV7-7 to TRBJ1-1; unclear D gene. The V gene lost 3 bases and the J gene lost 1 base, with 6 bases spanning the gap. CDR1 SSHAT and CDR2 FNYEAQ come from the germline V gene (reference sequence). CDR3 size: 13 residues. The chain's CDR3 is CASSLGTNTEAFF. In DNA, the CDR3 is TGTGCCAGCAGCTTGGGCACGAACACTGAAGCTTTCTTT.

As for this clone: The identical CDR3 is also encoded by other nucleotide sequences in the sample. This sequence joins TRBV28 and TRBJ1-2; 8 bases agree with TRBD1. There are 15 residues in the CDR3. Germline loops: CDR1 MDHEN, CDR2 SYDVKM. The trim removed 3 bases at V and 0 bases at J, leaving 3 bases unmatched. CDR3 in DNA: TGTGCCAGCAGTTTCGGGACAGGCGCTAACTATGGCTACACCTTC. Protein sequence: CASSFGTGANYGYTF.